The source of this TCR beta chain is a study of regulatory T cells in long-lasting Graves disease. Libraries of TCR beta came from iRepertoire HTBI primers plus Arm-PCR of CDR3 regions. One entry per CDR3 protein, called by TCRdb with MiXCR from the multiplex PCR reads. The sample consists of fewer than 550,000 distinct CDR3 sequences, more than 15% of them appearing once. Time point of the sample: newly diagnosed GD, antithyroid drugs for less than 3 months. PBMC-derived RNA was used for the TCR library. With EDTA tubes as the receptacles, about 9 milliliters of peripheral blood were drawn. This same sample was also part of a study on T cells in Graves' hyperthyroidism and ophthalmopathy. That report notes: Exclusion of a patient resulted from uncontrolled infection, other autoimmune disease, pregnancy or lactation. An initial round of RT-PCR targeting the TCR CDR3 relied on the HTBI primer set.

The source was peripheral blood mononuclear cells (PBMCs), collected at new diagnosis, from a patient treated with antithyroid drugs. The receptor's source is a middle-aged woman with Graves disease.

CDR3 region: CASSIDRGVTEAFF. The CDR3, as DNA: TGTGCCAGTAGTATAGACAGGGGGGTCACTGAAGCTTTCTTT. This chain connects TRBV19 to TRBJ1-1; 7 bases are shared with TRBD1. Germline-derived CDR1 and CDR2 are LNHDA and SQIVND (reference sequence). V lost 0 bases to trimming and J lost 4 bases; unmatched junction nucleotides: 2. There are 14 residues in the CDR3.